The 11 T cell receptor beta chains listed next were all sequenced from one sample in a study of cytomegalovirus exposure and HLA in healthy donors. This PCR relied on a set of 60 Vbeta primers and 13 Jbeta primers. Measured with immunoSEQ multiplex PCR; TCRdb has only the in-frame clones, and not every one. The data show around 160,000 clones, approximately 88% seen once. The specimen sequenced was PBMCs. The receptors were gathered from a woman aged 18-30 years in good health and CMV-seronegative.

The rearrangement joins TRBV19 to TRBJ1-4, with D uncertain. The CDR3 is 15 residues long. The germline CDR1 and CDR2 sequences are LNHDA and SQIVND (reference sequence). V dropped 6 bases and J dropped 4 bases, with 15 bases sitting between them. The CDR3 loop is CASRSRGGSNEKLFF. The CDR3 region has the DNA TGTGCCAGTAGATCCCGTGGAGGGAGTAATGAAAAACTGTTTTTT.

This chain joins TRBV18 and TRBJ1-1; TRBD1 might be the D (6 bases). The germline gives CDR1 KGHSH, CDR2 LQKENI. V lost 2 bases to trimming and J lost 4 bases, with 11 bases between them. The CDR3 is 14 amino acids. CDR3 coding DNA: TGTGCCAGCTCACCATCAGGGGTGAGCACTGAAGCTTTCTTT. Encoded protein: CASSPSGVSTEAFF.

The chain uses TRBV29-1 and TRBJ2-5, with 7 bases that match TRBD1. The length of the CDR3 is 18 residues. CDR1 SQVTM and CDR2 ANQGSEA come from the germline V gene. The V segment lost 3 bases and the J segment 2 bases; nucleotides outside the gene matches: 18. The CDR3, as DNA: TGCAGCGTTGATCAAGTGGGGCTCACCAGGGGGAAACAAGAGACCCAGTACTTC. Residues: CSVDQVGLTRGKQETQYF.

V gene TRBV6-5 combines with J gene TRBJ2-1; 7 bases are a match to TRBD1. The CDR3 length is 13 residues. V gave up 9 bases and J gave up 5 bases; unmatched junction bases: 7. Per germline, CDR1 MNHEY and CDR2 SVGAGI. The CDR3 DNA is TGTGCCAGTCAACAGGGGATGAACAATGAGCAGTTCTTC. Amino acid sequence: CASQQGMNNEQFF.

This rearrangement joins TRBV19 to TRBJ1-5; 7 bases agree with TRBD1. V was clipped by 9 bases and J by 2 bases; unmatched bases: 10. CDR1 LNHDA and CDR2 SQIVND come from the germline V gene (reference sequence). The CDR3 consists of 15 residues. CDR3 residues: CASQAWTGGNQPQHF. The CDR3 DNA reads TGTGCCAGCCAAGCCTGGACAGGAGGCAATCAGCCCCAGCATTTT.

Remarks on this clone: Germline and junction disagree at one end, which may indicate a read error. DNA of the CDR3: TGTGCCAGCAGGAGCCGCACGGGACAGACCACACATACGCAGTATTTT. This codes for CASRSRTGQTTHTQYF. V and J are TRBV28 and TRBJ2-3, with TRBD1 matching over 7 bases. CDR3 length equals 16 residues. Germline V lookup: CDR1 MDHEN, CDR2 SYDVKM.

The gene calls are TRBV7-9 and TRBJ1-5; a weak D match, TRBD1 (5 bases). The germline V gene has CDR1 SEHNR and CDR2 FQNEAQ (reference sequence). There are 14 residues in the CDR3. V was trimmed by 1 base and J by 5 bases, leaving 9 bases between them. CDR3 in amino acids: CASSLVGRDQPQHF. DNA for the CDR3: TGTGCCAGCAGCTTAGTAGGCAGGGATCAGCCCCAGCATTTT.

V is TRBV6-1 and J is TRBJ1-1; tentatively, D is TRBD1 (6 bases). The CDR3 is 13 amino acids. The germline V gene encodes CDR1 MNHNS and CDR2 SASEGT. Deletions cut 6 bases from V and 4 bases from J, with 12 bases between. The DNA of the CDR3 is TGTGCCAGCAGAGGAACAGGGTTCACTGAAGCTTTCTTT. This translates into CASRGTGFTEAFF.

In DNA, the CDR3 is TGTGCCAGTAGTACAAAACCCGACTCGTATTTT. This sequence encodes CASSTKPDSYF. The gene calls are TRBV19 and TRBJ2-3; D remains ambiguous. V dropped 4 bases and J dropped 14 bases, with 13 bases sitting between them. Germline V lookup: CDR1 LNHDA, CDR2 SQIVND (reference sequence). The CDR3 spans 11 residues.

CDR3 protein: CASSVGGKPRITF. The DNA for the CDR3 is TGTGCCAGCAGTGTGGGAGGGAAACCAAGGATCACCTTC. This sequence joins TRBV6-1 and TRBJ1-2; D unresolved. Germline loops: CDR1 MNHNS, CDR2 SASEGT. Trimming removed 4 bases at V and 13 bases at J, with 19 bases between. This CDR3 spans 13 amino acids.

The chain employs TRBV18 and TRBJ2-1, with a possible D match to TRBD1 (6 bases). The germline V and J ends were trimmed by 3 bases and 5 bases, with 11 bases remaining between them. The length of the CDR3 is 14 residues. CDR1 and CDR2 (germline): KGHSH, LQKENI. The CDR3 loop is CASSPQGQNNEQFF. CDR3 nucleotides: TGTGCCAGCTCACCCCAAGGACAGAACAATGAGCAGTTCTTC.